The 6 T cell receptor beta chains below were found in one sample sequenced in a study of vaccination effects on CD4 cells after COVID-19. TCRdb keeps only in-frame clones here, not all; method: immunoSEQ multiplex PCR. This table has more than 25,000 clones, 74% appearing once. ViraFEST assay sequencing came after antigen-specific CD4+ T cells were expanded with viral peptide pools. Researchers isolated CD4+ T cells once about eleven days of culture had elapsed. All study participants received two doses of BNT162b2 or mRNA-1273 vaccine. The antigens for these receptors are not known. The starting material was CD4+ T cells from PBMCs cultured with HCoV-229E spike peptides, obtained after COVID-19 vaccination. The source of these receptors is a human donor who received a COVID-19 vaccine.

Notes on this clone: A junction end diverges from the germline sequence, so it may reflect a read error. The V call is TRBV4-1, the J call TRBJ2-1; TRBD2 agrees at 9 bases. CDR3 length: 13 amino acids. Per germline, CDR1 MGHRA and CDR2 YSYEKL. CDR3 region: CASSQDLSGRTLF. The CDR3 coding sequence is TGCGCCAGCAGCCAAGATCTAAGCGGGAGGACCCTCTTC.

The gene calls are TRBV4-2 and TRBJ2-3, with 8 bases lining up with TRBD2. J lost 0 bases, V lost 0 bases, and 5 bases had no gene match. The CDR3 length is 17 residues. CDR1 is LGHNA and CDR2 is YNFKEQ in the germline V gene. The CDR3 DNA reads TGTGCCAGCAGCCAAGATAGGCTAGCGGGCAGCACAGATACGCAGTATTTT. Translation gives CASSQDRLAGSTDTQYF.

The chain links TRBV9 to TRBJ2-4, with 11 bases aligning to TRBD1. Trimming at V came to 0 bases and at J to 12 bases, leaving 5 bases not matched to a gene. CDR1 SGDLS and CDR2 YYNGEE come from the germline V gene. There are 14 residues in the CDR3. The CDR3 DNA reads TGTGCCAGCAGCGTAGAGGGACAGGGGGACTCTCAGTACTTC. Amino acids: CASSVEGQGDSQYF.

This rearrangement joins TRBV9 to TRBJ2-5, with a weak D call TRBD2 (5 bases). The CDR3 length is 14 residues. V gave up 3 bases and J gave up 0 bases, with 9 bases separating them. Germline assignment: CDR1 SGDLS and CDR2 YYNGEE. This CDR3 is CASSASGYQETQYF. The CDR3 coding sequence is TGTGCCAGCAGCGCCTCGGGGTACCAAGAGACCCAGTACTTC.

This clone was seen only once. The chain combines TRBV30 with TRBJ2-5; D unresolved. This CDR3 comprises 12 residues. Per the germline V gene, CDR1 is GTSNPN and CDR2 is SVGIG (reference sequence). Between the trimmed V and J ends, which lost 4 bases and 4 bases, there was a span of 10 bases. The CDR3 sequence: CAWTGPGETQYF. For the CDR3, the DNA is TGTGCCTGGACAGGTCCCGGAGAGACCCAGTACTTC.

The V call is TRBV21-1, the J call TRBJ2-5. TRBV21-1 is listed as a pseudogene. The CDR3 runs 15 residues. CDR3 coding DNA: TGTGCCAGCAGCCTCCCCCCGGAAGGCCGGGAGACCCAGTACTTC. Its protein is CASSLPPEGRETQYF.